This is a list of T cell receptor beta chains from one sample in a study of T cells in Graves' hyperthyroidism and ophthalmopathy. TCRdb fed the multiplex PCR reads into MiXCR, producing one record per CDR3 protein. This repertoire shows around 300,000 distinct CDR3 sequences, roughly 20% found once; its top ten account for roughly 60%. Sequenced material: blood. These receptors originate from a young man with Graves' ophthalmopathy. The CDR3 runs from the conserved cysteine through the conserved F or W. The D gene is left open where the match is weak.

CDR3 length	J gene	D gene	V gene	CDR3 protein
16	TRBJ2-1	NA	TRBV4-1	CASSQDGLGRGNEQFF
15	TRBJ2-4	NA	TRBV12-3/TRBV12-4	CASTLGDLAKNIQYF
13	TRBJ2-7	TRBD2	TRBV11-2	CASSPGLAELQYF
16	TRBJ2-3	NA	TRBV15	CATSFGRDIGTDTQYF
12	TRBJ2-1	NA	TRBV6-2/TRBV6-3	CASSDEYNERFF
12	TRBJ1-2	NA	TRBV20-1	CSARRGFDGYTF
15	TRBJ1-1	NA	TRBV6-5	CASSYSGRMNTEAFF
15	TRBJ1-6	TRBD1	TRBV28	CASSPGGQGNSPLHF
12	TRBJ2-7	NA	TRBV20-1	CSARGQTYEQYF
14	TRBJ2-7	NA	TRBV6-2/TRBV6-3	CASTRYGQTYEQYF
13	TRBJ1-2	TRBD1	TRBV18	CASSPSTGDGYTF
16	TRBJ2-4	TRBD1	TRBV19	CASSIRDRGQKNIQYF
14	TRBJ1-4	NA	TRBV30	CAWSGDTTNEKLFF
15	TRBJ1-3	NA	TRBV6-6	CASSYLQPSGNTIYF
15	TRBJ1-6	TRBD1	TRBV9	CASSPGQGIQSPLHF
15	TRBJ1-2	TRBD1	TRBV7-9	CASSSSAQGLNGYTF
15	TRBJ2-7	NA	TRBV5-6	CASSLYWTVSYERYF
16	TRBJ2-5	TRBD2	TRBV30	CAWSVLLAGDQETQYF
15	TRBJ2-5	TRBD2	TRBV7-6	CASSLNVAGQETQYF
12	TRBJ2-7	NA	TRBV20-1	CSARGPIYEQYF
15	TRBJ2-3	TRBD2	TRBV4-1	CASSQDGREGDTQYF
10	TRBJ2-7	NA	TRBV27	CASGAYEQYF
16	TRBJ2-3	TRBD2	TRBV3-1	CASSLSGRVPTGTQYF
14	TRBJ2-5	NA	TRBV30	CAWSVPGKPGTQYF
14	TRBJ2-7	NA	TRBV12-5	CASGLVQGPHEQYF
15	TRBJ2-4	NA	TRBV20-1	CSATSGARWGNIQYF
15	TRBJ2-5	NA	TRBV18	CASSPPDPTQETQYF
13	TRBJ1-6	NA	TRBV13	CASSIKAGSPLHF
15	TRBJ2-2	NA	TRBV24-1	CATSDLKRGTGELFF
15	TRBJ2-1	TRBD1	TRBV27	CASSAQGADYNEQFF
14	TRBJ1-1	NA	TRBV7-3	CATKVSGGGTEAFF
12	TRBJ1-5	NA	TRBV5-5	CASSLWGGPQHF
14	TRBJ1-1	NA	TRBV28	CASSLFDSNTEAFF
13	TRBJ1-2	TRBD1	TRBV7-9	CASRSGGADGYTF
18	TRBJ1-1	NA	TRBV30	CAWSTPRSTNHGNTEAFF
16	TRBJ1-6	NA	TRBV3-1	CASSREPGAANSPLHF
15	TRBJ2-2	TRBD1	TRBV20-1	CSATGQGANTGELFF
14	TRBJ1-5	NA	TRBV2	CASSARQSNQPQHF
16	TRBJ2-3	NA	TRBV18	CASSPKGGSFTDTQYF
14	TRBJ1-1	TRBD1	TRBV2	CASSITTGGTEAFF
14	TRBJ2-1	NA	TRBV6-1	CASRGRVAYNEQFF
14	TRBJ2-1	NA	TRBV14	CASSLMGPRNEQFF
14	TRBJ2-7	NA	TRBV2	CASSNEKRANEQYF
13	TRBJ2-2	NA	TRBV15	CATSRLITGELFF
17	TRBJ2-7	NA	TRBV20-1	CSARVEEGSAISYEQYF
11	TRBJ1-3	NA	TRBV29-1	CSPLRRDTIYF
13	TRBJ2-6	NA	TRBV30	CAWRTPPGSTLSF
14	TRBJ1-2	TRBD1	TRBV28	CASSYGQGNYGYTF
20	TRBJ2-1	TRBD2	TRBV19	CASSIGSGRMLAGVYNEQFF
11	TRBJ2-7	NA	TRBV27	CASSANPEQYF
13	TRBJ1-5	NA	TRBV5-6	CASSLLGKGPQHF
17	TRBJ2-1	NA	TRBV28	CASSFEDPAPPYNEQFF
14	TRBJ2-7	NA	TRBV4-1	CASSQARGSYEQYF
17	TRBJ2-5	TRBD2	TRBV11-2	CASSFFGVSGRGETQYF